This TCR beta chain was observed in a study of T cell responses to AZD1222 COVID-19 vaccine. Whole-study findings and limits: Spike-wide vaccine-associated CD4 TCRs dominated at 160-218 and 743-854. Seropositivity was recorded at baseline in only six AZD1222 recipients. Vaccination with two AZD1222 doses was followed by a rise in Spike-specific TCR breadth and depth. Possibly, clonal diversity was underestimated; donors were largely white British and included more females.

TCRdb's copy holds only in-frame clones and misses some; the assay was immunoSEQ multiplex PCR. The repertoire includes some 130,000 clones, around 90% of them detected once, and 2.5% to 3% sits in the top ten. The CDR3 runs to 15 residues. V was trimmed by 2 bases and J by 5 bases, leaving 12 bases between them. The germline CDR1 and CDR2 sequences are LNHDA and SQIVND (reference sequence). This clone was seen once. Its target is not known. The chain has TRBV19 and TRBJ2-2; D ambiguous. Material: peripheral blood, obtained 28 days after the second AZD1222 dose. This TCR came from an adult who received the AZD1222 COVID-19 vaccine. CDR3 protein: CASSIPRAATGELFF. CDR3 in DNA: TGTGCCAGTAGTATACCCCGGGCCGCAACCGGGGAGCTGTTTTTT.